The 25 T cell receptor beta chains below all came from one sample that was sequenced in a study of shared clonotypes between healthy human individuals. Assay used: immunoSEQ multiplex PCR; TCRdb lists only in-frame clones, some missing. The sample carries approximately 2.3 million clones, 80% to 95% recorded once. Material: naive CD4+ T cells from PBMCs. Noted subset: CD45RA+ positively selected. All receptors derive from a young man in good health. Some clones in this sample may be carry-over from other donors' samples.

CDR3: CASRDGQNTEAFF. The DNA for the CDR3 is TGTGCCAGCAGGGACGGGCAGAACACTGAAGCTTTCTTT. The V gene is TRBV2, the J gene TRBJ1-1, with D uncertain. Germline V gene lookup returns CDR1 SNHLY and CDR2 FYNNEI. Trimming took 6 bases from V and 1 from J, leaving 9 bases between them. The CDR3 loop spans 13 amino acids.

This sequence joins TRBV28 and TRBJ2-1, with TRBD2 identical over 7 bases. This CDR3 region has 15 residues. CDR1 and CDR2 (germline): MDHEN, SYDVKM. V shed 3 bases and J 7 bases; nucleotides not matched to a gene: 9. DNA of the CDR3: TGTGCCAGCAGTTTTGGCGGGAGTCTAAGGAATGAGCAGTTCTTC. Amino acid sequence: CASSFGGSLRNEQFF.

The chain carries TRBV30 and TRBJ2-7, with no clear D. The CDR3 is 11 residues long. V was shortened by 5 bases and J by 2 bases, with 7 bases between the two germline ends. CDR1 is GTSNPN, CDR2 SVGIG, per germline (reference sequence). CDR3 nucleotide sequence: TGTGCCTGGGGGCCTCCCTACGAGCAGTACTTC. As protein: CAWGPPYEQYF.

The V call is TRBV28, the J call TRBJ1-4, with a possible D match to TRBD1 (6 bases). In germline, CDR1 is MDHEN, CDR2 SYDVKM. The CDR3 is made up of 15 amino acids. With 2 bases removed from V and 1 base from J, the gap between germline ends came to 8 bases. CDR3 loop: CASSLIRGTNEKLFF. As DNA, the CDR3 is TGTGCCAGCAGTTTAATCAGGGGAACTAATGAAAAACTGTTTTTT. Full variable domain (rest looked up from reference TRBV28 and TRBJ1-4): DVKVTQSSRYLVKRTGEKVFLECVQDMDHENMFWYRQDPGLGLRLIYFSYDVKMKEKGDIPEGYSVSREKKERFSLILESASTNQTSMYLCASSLIRGTNEKLFFGSGTQLSVL.

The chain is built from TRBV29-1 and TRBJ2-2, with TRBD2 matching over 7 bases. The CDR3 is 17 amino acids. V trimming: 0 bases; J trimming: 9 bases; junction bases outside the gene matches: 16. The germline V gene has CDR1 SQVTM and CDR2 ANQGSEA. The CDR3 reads CSVEEGRLAGVVRELFF. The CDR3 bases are TGCAGCGTTGAAGAGGGAAGACTAGCCGGAGTAGTGCGGGAGCTGTTTTTT.

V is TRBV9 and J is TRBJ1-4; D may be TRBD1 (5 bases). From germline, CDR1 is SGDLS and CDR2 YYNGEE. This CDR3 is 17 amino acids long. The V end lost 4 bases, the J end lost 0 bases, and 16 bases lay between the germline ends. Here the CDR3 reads CASSPRVGTATNEKLFF. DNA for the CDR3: TGTGCCAGCAGCCCCAGGGTCGGAACTGCAACTAATGAAAAACTGTTTTTT.

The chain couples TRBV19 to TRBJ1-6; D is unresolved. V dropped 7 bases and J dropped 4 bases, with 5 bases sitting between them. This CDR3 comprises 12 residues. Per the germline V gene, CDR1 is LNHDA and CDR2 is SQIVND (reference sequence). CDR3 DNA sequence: TGTGCCAGTACTGGATATAATTCACCCCTCCACTTT. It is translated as CASTGYNSPLHF.

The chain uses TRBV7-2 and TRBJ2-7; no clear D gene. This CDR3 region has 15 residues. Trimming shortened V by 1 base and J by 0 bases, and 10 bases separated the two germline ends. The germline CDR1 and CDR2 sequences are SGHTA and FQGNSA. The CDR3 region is CASSLEPTSSYEQYF. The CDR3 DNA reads TGTGCCAGCAGCTTAGAACCTACGAGCTCCTACGAGCAGTACTTC.

The CDR3 nucleotides are TGTGCCATCAGTGAGCTTTGGAGGGTTTCTCTCCACTTT. This gives the protein CAISELWRVSLHF. This chain connects TRBV10-3 to TRBJ1-6, with D unresolved. The V end was cut by 2 bases, the J end by 16 bases, with 15 bases between. Germline-derived CDR1 and CDR2 are ENHRY and SYGVKD. There are 13 residues in the CDR3.

The CDR3 here is CAWSGQRRGPSGYTF. In nucleotides, the CDR3 is TGTGCCTGGAGCGGACAGCGGAGAGGCCCCTCCGGCTACACCTTC. The genes are TRBV30 and TRBJ1-2; perhaps TRBD1 as D (6 bases). The CDR3 is 15 residues long. Germline V CDR1 and CDR2: GTSNPN, SVGIG (reference sequence). The ends were cut back, 3 bases at V and 8 bases at J, with 22 bases in the middle.

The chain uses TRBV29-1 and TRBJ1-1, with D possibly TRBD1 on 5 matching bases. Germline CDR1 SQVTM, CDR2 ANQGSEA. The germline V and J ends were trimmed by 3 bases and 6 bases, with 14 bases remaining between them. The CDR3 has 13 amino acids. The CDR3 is CSVDRTLMPEAFF. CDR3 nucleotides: TGCAGCGTTGATCGGACACTGATGCCTGAAGCTTTCTTT.

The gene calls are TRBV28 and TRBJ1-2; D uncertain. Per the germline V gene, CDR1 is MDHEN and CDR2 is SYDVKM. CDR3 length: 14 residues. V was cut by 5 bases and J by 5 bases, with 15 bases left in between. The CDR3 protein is CASSPPAGGYGYTF. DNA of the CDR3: TGTGCCAGCAGTCCCCCCGCGGGTGGTTATGGCTACACCTTC.

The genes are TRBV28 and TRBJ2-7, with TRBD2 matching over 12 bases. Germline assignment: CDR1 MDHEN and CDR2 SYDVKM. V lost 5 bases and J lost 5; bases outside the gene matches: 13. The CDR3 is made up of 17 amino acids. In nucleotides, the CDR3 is TGTGCCAGCAGTAACCCGTCCGGGACTAGCGGGTCAGACGAGCAGTACTTC. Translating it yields CASSNPSGTSGSDEQYF.

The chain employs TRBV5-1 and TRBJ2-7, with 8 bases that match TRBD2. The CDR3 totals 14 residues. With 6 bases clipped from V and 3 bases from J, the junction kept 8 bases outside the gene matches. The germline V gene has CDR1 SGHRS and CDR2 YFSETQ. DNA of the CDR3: TGCGCCAGCAAGCGGGGGTCCCAGGTCTACGAGCAGTACTTC. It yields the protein CASKRGSQVYEQYF.

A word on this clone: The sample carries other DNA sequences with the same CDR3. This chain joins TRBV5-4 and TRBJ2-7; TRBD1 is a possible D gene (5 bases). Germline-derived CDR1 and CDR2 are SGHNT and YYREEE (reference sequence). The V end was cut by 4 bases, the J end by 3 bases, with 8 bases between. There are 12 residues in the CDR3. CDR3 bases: TGTGCCAGCAGCCGGACAAGCTACGAGCAGTACTTC. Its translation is CASSRTSYEQYF.

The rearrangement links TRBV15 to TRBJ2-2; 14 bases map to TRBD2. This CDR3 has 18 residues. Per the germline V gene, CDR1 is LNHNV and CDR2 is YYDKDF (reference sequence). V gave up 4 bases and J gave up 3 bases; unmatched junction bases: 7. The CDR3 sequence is CATSKGTSGSLYTGELFF. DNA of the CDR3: TGTGCCACCAGCAAGGGGACTAGCGGGAGTCTGTACACCGGGGAGCTGTTTTTT.

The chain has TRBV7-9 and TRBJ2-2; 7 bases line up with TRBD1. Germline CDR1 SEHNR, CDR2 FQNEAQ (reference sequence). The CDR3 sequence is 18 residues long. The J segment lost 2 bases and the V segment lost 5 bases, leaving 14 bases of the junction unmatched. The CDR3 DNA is TGTGCCAGCAGCCGCCAGCGATCCGGGACAGATAACACCGGGGAGCTGTTTTTT. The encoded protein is CASSRQRSGTDNTGELFF.

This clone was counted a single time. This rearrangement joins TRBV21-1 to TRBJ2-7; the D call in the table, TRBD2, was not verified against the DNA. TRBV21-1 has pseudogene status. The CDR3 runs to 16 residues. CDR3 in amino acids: CASSNRSGRASYEQYF. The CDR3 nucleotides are TGTGCCAGCAGCAATCGTAGCGGGAGGGCCTCCTACGAGCAGTACTTC.

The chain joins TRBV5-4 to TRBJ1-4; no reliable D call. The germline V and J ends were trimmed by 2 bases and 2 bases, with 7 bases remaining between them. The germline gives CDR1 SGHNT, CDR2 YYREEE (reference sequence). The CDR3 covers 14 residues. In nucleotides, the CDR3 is TGTGCCAGCAGCTTAGGACCCACTAATGAAAAACTGTTTTTT. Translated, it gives CASSLGPTNEKLFF.

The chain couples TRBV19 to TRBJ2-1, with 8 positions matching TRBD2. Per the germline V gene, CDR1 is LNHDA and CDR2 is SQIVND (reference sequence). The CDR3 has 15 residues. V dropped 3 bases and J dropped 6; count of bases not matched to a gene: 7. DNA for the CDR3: TGTGCCAGTAGTATCCCCCCGGGAGGGTCCAATGAGCAGTTCTTC. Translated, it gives CASSIPPGGSNEQFF.

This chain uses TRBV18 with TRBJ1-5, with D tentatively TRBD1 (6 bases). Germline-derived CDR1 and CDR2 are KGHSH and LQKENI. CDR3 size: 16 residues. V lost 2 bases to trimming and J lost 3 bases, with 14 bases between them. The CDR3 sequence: CASSPGGGGSNQPQHF. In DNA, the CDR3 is TGTGCCAGCTCACCAGGGGGAGGGGGTTCCAATCAGCCCCAGCATTTT.

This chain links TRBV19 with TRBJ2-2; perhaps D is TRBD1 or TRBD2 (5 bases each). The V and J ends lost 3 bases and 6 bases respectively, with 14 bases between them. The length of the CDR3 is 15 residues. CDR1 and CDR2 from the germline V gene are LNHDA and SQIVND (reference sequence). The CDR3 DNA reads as TGTGCCAGTAGTATGGGACGACCCCCCCCCGGGGAGCTGTTTTTT. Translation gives CASSMGRPPPGELFF.

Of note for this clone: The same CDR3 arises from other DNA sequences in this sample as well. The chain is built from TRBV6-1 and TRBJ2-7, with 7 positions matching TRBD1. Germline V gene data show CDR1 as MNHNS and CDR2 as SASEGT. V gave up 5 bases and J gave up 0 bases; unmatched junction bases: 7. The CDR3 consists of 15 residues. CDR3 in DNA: TGTGCCAGCAGTAGTCCGGGACAGCTCTCCTACGAGCAGTACTTC. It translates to CASSSPGQLSYEQYF.

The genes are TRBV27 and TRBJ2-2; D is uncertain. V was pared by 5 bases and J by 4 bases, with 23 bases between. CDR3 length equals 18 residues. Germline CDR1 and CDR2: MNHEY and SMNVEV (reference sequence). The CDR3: CASSPTPHGGPITGELFF. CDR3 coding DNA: TGTGCCAGCAGTCCTACCCCCCACGGTGGCCCGATCACCGGGGAGCTGTTTTTT.

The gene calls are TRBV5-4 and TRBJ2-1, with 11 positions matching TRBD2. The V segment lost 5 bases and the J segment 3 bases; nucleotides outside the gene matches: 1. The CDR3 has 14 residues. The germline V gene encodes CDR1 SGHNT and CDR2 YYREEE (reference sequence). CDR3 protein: CASRLAGVYNEQFF. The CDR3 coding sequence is TGTGCCAGCAGACTAGCGGGGGTCTACAATGAGCAGTTCTTC.